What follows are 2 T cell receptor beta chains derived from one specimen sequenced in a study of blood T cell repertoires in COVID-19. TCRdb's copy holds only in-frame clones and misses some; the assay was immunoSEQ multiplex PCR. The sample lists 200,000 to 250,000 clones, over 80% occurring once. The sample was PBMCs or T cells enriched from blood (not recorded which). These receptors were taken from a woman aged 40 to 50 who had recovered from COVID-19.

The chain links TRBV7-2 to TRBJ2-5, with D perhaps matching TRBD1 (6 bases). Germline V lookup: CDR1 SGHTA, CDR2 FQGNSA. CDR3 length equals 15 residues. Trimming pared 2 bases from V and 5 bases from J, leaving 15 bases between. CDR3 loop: CASSLRGWGSETQYF. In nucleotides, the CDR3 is TGTGCCAGCAGCTTAAGGGGGTGGGGTAGCGAGACCCAGTACTTC.

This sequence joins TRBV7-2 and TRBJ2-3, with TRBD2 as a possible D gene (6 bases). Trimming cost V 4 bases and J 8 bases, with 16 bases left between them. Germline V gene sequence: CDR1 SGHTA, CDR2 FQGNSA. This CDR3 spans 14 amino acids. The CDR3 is CASSSGDGPVTQYF. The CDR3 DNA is TGTGCCAGCAGCTCGGGGGACGGTCCTGTTACGCAGTATTTT.